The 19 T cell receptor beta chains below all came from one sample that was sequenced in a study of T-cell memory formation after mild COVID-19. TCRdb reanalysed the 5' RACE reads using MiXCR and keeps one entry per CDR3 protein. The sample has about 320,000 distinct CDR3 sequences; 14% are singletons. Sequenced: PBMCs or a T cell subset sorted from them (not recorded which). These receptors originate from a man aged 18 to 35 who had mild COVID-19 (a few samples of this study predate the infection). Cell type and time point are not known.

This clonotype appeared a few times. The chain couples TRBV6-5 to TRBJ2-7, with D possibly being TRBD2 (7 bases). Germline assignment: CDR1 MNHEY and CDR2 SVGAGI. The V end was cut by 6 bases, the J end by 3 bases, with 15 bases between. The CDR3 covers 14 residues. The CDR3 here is CASRGGRPVYEQYF. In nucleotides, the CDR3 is TGTGCCAGCAGGGGGGGGCGCCCCGTCTACGAGCAGTACTTC.

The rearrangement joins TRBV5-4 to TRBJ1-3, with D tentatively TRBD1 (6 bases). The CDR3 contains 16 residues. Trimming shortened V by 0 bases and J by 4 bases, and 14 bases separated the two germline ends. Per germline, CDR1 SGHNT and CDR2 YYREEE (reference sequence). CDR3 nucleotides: TGTGCCAGCAGCTTGGCCCAGGGGCCGGCCGGAAACACCATATATTTT. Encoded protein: CASSLAQGPAGNTIYF.

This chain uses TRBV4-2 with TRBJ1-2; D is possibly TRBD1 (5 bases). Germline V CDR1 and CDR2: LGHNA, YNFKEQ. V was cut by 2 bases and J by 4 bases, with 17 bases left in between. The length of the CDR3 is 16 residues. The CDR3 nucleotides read TGTGCCAGCAGCCAAAATCCCGTCGGGGACCGCTATGGCTACACCTTC. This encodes CASSQNPVGDRYGYTF.

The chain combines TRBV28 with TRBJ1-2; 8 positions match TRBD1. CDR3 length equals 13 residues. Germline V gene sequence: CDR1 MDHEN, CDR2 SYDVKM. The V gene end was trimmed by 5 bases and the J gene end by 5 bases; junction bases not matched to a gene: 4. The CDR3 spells CASSTTGGYGYTF. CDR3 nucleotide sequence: TGTGCCAGCAGTACCACAGGGGGTTATGGCTACACCTTC.

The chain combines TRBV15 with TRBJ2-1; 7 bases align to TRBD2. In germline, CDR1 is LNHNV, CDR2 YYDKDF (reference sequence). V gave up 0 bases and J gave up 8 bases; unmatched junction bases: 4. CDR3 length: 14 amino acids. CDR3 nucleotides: TGTGCCACCAGCAGAGACCTCGGGGGGTATGAGCAGTTCTTC. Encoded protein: CATSRDLGGYEQFF.

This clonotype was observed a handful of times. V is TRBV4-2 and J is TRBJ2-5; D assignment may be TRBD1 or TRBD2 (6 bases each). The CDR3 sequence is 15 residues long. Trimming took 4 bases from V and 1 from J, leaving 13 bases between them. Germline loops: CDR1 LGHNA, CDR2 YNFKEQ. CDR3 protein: CASSPEGGLQETQYF. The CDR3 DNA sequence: TGTGCCAGCAGCCCGGAGGGGGGTCTCCAAGAGACCCAGTACTTC.

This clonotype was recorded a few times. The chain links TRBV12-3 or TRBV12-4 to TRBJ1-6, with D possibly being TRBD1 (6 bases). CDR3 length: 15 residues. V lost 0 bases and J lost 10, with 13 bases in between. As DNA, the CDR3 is TGTGCCAGCAGTTTAGCGCGGGGGGCTGGGTCACCCCTCCACTTT. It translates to CASSLARGAGSPLHF.

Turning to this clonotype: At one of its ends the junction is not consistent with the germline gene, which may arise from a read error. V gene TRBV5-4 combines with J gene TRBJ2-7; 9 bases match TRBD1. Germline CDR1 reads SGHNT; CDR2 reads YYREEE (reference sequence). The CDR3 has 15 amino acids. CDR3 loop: CPSSLAGQGLYEQYF. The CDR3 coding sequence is TGTCCCAGCAGCTTGGCGGGACAGGGACTCTACGAGCAGTACTTC. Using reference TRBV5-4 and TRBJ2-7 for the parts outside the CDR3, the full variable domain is ETGVTQSPTHLIKTRGQQVTLRCSSQSGHNTVSWYQQALGQGPQFIFQYYREEENGRGNFPPRFSGLQFPNYSSELNVNALELDDSALYLCPSSLAGQGLYEQYFGPGTRLTVT.

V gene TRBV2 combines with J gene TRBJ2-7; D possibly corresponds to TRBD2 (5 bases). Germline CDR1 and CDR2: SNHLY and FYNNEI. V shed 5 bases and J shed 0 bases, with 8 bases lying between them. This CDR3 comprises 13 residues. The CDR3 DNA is TGTGCCAGCAGTTTGGGAGCCTCCTACGAGCAGTACGTC. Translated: CASSLGASYEQYV.

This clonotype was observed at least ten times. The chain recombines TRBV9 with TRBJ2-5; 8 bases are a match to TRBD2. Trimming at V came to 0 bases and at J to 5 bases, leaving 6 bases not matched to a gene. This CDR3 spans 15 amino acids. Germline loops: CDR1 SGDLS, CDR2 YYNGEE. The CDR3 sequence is CASSVAGGLVETQYF. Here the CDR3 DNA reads TGTGCCAGCAGCGTAGCGGGGGGGCTGGTTGAGACCCAGTACTTC.

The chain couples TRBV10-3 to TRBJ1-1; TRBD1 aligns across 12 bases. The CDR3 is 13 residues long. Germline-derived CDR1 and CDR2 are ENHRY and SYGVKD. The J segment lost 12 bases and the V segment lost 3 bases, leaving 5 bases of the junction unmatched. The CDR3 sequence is CAISEGTGGSSFF. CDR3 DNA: TGTGCCATCAGTGAAGGGACAGGGGGCTCGTCTTTCTTT.

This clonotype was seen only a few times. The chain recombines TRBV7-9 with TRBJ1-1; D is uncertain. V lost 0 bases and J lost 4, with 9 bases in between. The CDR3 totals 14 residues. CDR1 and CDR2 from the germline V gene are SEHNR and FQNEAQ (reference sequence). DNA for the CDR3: TGTGCCAGCAGCTTAGCGGGGAGGAGCACTGAAGCTTTCTTT. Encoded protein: CASSLAGRSTEAFF.

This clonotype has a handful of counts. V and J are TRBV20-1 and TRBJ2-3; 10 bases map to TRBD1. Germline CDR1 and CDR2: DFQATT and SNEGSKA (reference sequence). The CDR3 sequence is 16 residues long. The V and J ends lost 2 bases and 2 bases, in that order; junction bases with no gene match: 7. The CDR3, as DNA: TGCAGTGCTAGACCGCGGGACAGGGGAATCACAGATACGCAGTATTTT. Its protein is CSARPRDRGITDTQYF.

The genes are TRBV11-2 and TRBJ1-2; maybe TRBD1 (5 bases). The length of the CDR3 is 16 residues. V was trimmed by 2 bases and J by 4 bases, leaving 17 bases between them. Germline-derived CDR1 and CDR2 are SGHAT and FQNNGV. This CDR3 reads CASSLMPVAGGYGYTF. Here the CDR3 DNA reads TGTGCCAGCAGCTTAATGCCGGTGGCGGGGGGCTATGGCTACACCTTC. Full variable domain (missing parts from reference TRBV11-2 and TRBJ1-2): EAGVAQSPRYKIIEKRQSVAFWCNPISGHATLYWYQQILGQGPKLLIQFQNNGVVDDSQLPKDRFSAERLKGVDSTLKIQPAKLEDSAVYLCASSLMPVAGGYGYTFGSGTRLTVV.

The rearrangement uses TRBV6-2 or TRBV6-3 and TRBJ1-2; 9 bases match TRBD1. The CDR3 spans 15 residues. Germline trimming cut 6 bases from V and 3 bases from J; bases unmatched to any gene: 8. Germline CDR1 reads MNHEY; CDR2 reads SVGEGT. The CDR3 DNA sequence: TGTGCCAGCAGGACCACAGGGGGCGCGGACTATGGCTACACCTTC. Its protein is CASRTTGGADYGYTF.

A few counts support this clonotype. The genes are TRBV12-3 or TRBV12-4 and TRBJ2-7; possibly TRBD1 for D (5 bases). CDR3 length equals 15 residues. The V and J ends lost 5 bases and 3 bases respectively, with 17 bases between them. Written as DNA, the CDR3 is TGTGCCAGCAGTGACGCCGACAGTGGACACTACGAGCAGTACGTC. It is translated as CASSDADSGHYEQYV.

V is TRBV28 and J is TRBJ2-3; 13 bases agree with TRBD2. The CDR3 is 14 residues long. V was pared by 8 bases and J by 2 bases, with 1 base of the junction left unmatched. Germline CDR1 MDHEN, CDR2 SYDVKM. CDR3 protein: CASGTSGDTDTQYF. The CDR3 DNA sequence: TGTGCCAGCGGGACTAGCGGGGACACAGATACGCAGTATTTT. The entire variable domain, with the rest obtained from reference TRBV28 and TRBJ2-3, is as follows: DVKVTQSSRYLVKRTGEKVFLECVQDMDHENMFWYRQDPGLGLRLIYFSYDVKMKEKGDIPEGYSVSREKKERFSLILESASTNQTSMYLCASGTSGDTDTQYFGPGTRLTVL.

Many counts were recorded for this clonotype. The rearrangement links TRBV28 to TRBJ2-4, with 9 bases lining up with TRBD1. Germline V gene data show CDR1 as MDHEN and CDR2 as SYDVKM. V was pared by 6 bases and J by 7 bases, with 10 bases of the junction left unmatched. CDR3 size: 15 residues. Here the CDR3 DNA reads TGTGCCAGCAGCCTAGCCGGGACAGGGAAGAACATTCAGTACTTC. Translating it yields CASSLAGTGKNIQYF.

Written as DNA, the CDR3 is TGTGCCAGCAGCTTAGCTTCCGGGGGAGGCTCCTACAATGAGCAGTTCTTC. Protein: CASSLASGGGSYNEQFF. This rearrangement joins TRBV7-9 to TRBJ2-1; the D gene is possibly TRBD2 (6 bases). The V and J ends lost 0 bases and 0 bases respectively, with 12 bases between them. CDR3 length: 17 residues. From germline, CDR1 is SEHNR and CDR2 FQNEAQ (reference sequence).